The clone carrying this TCR beta chain has only one observation. The authors' processing: It was from reference gene primer amplification that nucleated cell counts were estimated. Repertoires were generated with immunoSEQ multiplex PCR, while TCRdb's copy carries only in-frame clones and drops some. V and J calls and clone size are given by that table; D and trimming were obtained from the DNA. The sample shows 650,000 to 800,000 clones, approximately 90% of them seen only once. The sample originates from a study of blood T cell repertoires in COVID-19. Study information: From the United States, Italy and Spain came samples of acute and convalescent COVID-19. PBMCs, B-cell-depleted T cells, or T cells were the source of the cDNA or gDNA that made up the material.

The V segment lost 0 bases and the J segment 7 bases; nucleotides outside the gene matches: 3. The CDR3 extends over 14 amino acids. CDR1 and CDR2 (germline): SGDLS, YYNGEE. The J gene is TRBJ1-2, the V gene TRBV9; 10 bases fit TRBD1. The sequenced sample was peripheral blood. The origin of this receptor is a woman under 30 with acute or convalescent COVID-19. The CDR3 region has the DNA TGTGCCAGCAGCGTAGGACAGGGGGCGGGTGGCTACACCTTC. Encoded protein: CASSVGQGAGGYTF.